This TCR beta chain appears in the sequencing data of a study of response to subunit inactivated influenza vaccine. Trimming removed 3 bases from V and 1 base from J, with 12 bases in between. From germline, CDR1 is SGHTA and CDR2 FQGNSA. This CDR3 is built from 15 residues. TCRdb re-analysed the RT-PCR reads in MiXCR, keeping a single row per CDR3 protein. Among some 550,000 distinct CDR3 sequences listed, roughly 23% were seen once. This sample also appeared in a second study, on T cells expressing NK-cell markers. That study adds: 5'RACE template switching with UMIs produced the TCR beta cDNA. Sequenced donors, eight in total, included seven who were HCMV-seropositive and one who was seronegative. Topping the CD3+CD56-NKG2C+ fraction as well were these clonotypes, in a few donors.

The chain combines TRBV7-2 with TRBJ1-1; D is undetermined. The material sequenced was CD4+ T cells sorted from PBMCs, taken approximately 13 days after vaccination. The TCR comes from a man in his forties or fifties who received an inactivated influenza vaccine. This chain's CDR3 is CASSFSTGWNTEAFF. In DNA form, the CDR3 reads TGTGCCAGCAGCTTTTCAACCGGGTGGAACACTGAAGCTTTCTTT.